The present T cell receptor (beta chain) was sequenced within a study of CD8 T cells in Susac syndrome. Study results and limitations: Only a relatively small number of individuals were included in the TCR sequencing and HLA analysis.

Trimming took 4 bases from V and 6 from J, leaving 12 bases between them. CDR3 length: 12 residues. CDR1 is SQVTM, CDR2 ANQGSEA, per germline. RNA, at roughly 0.45 to 1 ug, was reverse transcribed with random hexamers. With immunoSEQ multiplex PCR, TCR beta CDR3 was amplified across 54 Vbeta and 13 Jbeta. Each CDR3 protein gets one entry after TCRdb re-called the immunoSEQ multiplex PCR reads with MiXCR. The sample records roughly 160,000 distinct CDR3 sequences, 90% to 95% being singletons. CD8+ and CD4+ T cells from blood underwent TCR beta sequencing. Isolation of CD8+ and CD4+ T cells was performed negatively, whereas enrichment of TEMRA cells was done by FACS. This clonotype showed up just once. Its matching antigen is unknown.

The sequencing sample was made of CD4+ T cells from PBMCs. V is TRBV29-1 and J is TRBJ1-2; D call uncertain. This receptor was identified in a human donor in good health. The CDR3 loop reads CSVGVQQNGYTF. The CDR3, as DNA: TGCAGCGTTGGGGTACAACAGAATGGCTACACCTTC.